A selection of T cell receptor beta chains follows, all from one sample in a study of T cell changes during pregnancy in multiple sclerosis. TCRdb's table, derived via immunoSEQ multiplex PCR, lists solely in-frame clones and lacks some. The repertoire holds some 20,000 clones, with 88% as singletons. The sample here was CD8+ T cells from peripheral blood mononuclear cells, taken in the third trimester of pregnancy. Receptors were obtained from a female donor in good health, enrolled as a control in a pregnancy study. Both conserved end residues are part of each CDR3. A D gene is named only where the DNA matches it firmly. Size values are once, few and many counts, or a class for expanded clones, and some rows have none.

-,-,TRBV27,TRBJ1-5,TGTGCCAGCAGTTTCAGCGGGGAGGGCAATCAGCCCCAGCATTTT,CASSFSGEGNQPQHF
-,few,TRBV5-8,TRBJ2-7,TGTGCCACCAACGCCGAGGGTGAGGACGAGCAGTACTTC,CATNAEGEDEQYF
-,-,TRBV19,TRBJ2-2,TGTGCCAGTAGTATCGTCCCTTGGCGGCGACCAAACCAGGGTGACACCGGGGAGCTGTTTTTT,CASSIVPWRRPNQGDTGELFF
-,-,TRBV19,TRBJ2-7,TGTGCCAGTAGCCCGGGGAATTTCGAGCAGTACTTC,CASSPGNFEQYF
-,-,TRBV7-2,TRBJ2-1,TGTGCCAGCAGCTTAGCAGAGACCTTAAGCTACTACTACTACAATGAGCAGTTCTTC,CASSLAETLSYYYYNEQFF
-,-,TRBV30,TRBJ2-1,TGTGCCTGGAGTGGGGAGAACTGGAATGAGCAGTTCTTC,CAWSGENWNEQFF
TRBD2,-,TRBV19,TRBJ2-3,TGTGCCAGTAGTATAGGTGGGGGGGGCACAGATACGCAGTATTTT,CASSIGGGGTDTQYF
-,-,TRBV6-5,TRBJ2-7,TGTGCCAGCAGTTATCACTCGGCCTACGAGCAGTACTTC,CASSYHSAYEQYF
-,-,TRBV27,TRBJ2-7,TGTGCCAGCAGCTTTGGACAGAACTACGAGCAGTACTTC,CASSFGQNYEQYF
-,-,TRBV21-1,TRBJ2-5,TGTGCCAGCAGCAACCTCAAACAGCGGGTCATCCAAGAGACCCAGTACTTC,CASSNLKQRVIQETQYF
-,-,TRBV5-8,TRBJ1-6,TGTGCCAGCAGCTTGGAATATGGGACTTCAAATTCACCCCTCCACTTT,CASSLEYGTSNSPLHF
TRBD1,-,TRBV19,TRBJ2-2,TGTGCCAGTAGTTCTCTCGGGACAGGGTTCGGGGAGCTGTTTTTT,CASSSLGTGFGELFF
-,once,TRBV6-6,TRBJ1-2,TGTGCCAGCAGTTACTCAACAGGGTATGGTGGCTACACCTTC,CASSYSTGYGGYTF
TRBD1,-,TRBV4-3,TRBJ1-4,TGCGCCAGCAGCCAAGACGACAGGGGGCGGTCTGGGGAAAAACTGTTTTTT,CASSQDDRGRSGEKLFF
-,-,TRBV30,TRBJ2-5,TGTGCCTGGACACCCCTGGGACAAACCCAAGAGACCCAGTACTTC,CAWTPLGQTQETQYF
-,-,TRBV7-3,TRBJ2-1,TGTGCCAGCAGCTTAATGGCAGGGAAGCCCAATGAGCAGTTCTTC,CASSLMAGKPNEQFF
-,-,TRBV4-1,TRBJ2-3,TGCGCCAGCAGTTCTAACACAGATACGCAGTATTTT,CASSSNTDTQYF
TRBD2,-,TRBV27,TRBJ2-1,TGTGCCAGCAGGCCCGGGACTAGTCTCTACAATGAGCAGTTCTTC,CASRPGTSLYNEQFF
-,-,TRBV4-1,TRBJ2-7,TGCGCCAGCTCGGCCCGGGAATCATCCTACGAGCAGTACTTC,CASSARESSYEQYF
-,-,TRBV7-9,TRBJ2-1,TGTGCCAGCAGCTTACCGTTGTGGGGCCCCTACAATGAGCAGTTCTTC,CASSLPLWGPYNEQFF
TRBD2,-,TRBV7-8,TRBJ2-7,TGCGCTGATGGACTAGTATTTAACGAGCAGTACTTC,CADGLVFNEQYF
-,-,TRBV6-5,TRBJ2-1,TGTGCCAGCAGTTACGATGTAGGAGGGGGCGGTGGGCAGTTCTTC,CASSYDVGGGGGQFF
TRBD2,-,TRBV28,TRBJ2-1,TGTGCCACCAGAGAGGAACAGACTAGCCTTCAAAGTGAGCAGTTCTTC,CATREEQTSLQSEQFF
TRBD2,-,TRBV14,TRBJ2-7,TGTGCCAGCAGCCGAGGGGCGGGAGGGAGTCTACGAGAGCAGTACTTC,CASSRGAGGSLREQYF
-,-,TRBV28,TRBJ2-7,TGTGCCAGCAGTTTAACCCCAGATGTCGGGATCGACGAGCAGTACTTC,CASSLTPDVGIDEQYF